This TCR beta chain was captured in a study of shared clonotypes between healthy human individuals. The CDR3 spans 17 residues. V shed 1 base and J 4 bases; nucleotides not matched to a gene: 4. The V gene's germline CDR1 is SGHNT and CDR2 YYREEE (reference sequence). Assay used: immunoSEQ multiplex PCR; TCRdb lists only in-frame clones, some missing. This sample yields approximately 2.3 million clones, of which just over 90% are seen a single time; about 0.39% belongs to the top ten. Source material: naive CD4+ T cells from PBMCs. The subset denotes: CD45RA+ positively selected. This TCR derives from a man between 18 and 35 years old in good health. Some clones in this sample may be carry-over from other donors' samples. The V call is TRBV5-4, the J call TRBJ2-2, with 13 bases fitting TRBD2. Written as DNA, the CDR3 is TGTGCCAGCAGCTTGCCCGGACTAGCGGGAGCCACCGGGGAGCTGTTTTTT. As protein: CASSLPGLAGATGELFF.